The 4 T cell receptor beta chains below were found in one sample sequenced in a study of T-cell memory formation after mild COVID-19. Each CDR3 protein is one row after TCRdb ran MiXCR on the 5' RACE reads. The sample has approximately 340,000 distinct CDR3 sequences; roughly 15% are singletons. What was sequenced was PBMCs or a T cell subset sorted from them (not recorded which). The receptors originated from a man younger than 30 who had mild COVID-19 (a few samples of this study predate the infection). Cell type and time point are not known.

This clonotype was seen only a few times. Here the CDR3 reads CASSPWNSGANVLTF. As DNA, the CDR3 is TGTGCCAGCAGCCCCTGGAATTCTGGGGCCAACGTCCTGACTTTC. The genes are TRBV7-9 and TRBJ2-6, with unresolved D. V lost 5 bases, J lost 1 base, and 9 bases lay in between. The CDR3 spans 15 residues. Germline CDR1 reads SEHNR; CDR2 reads FQNEAQ (reference sequence).

The chain recombines TRBV5-4 with TRBJ2-1, with 8 nucleotides matching TRBD2. The CDR3 runs 16 residues. CDR1 is SGHNT, CDR2 YYREEE, per germline (reference sequence). J lost 9 bases, V lost 1 base, and 12 bases had no gene match. The CDR3 loop is CASSLLSGGAGGEQFF. CDR3 DNA sequence: TGTGCCAGCAGCTTGCTGTCCGGGGGGGCCGGTGGTGAGCAGTTCTTC.

The chain carries TRBV5-6 and TRBJ2-7; 7 positions match TRBD1. CDR1 SGHDT and CDR2 YYEEEE come from the germline V gene. V was clipped by 4 bases and J by 6 bases; unmatched bases: 7. This CDR3 comprises 13 residues. The CDR3 DNA reads as TGTGCCAGCAGCCCGCTGACAGGGATCGAGCAGTACGTC. This sequence encodes CASSPLTGIEQYV.

CDR3 amino acids: CASSFSGRGGAFF. The DNA for the CDR3 is TGTGCCAGCAGTTTTTCGGGGCGCGGTGGAGCTTTCTTT. The V gene is TRBV12-3 or TRBV12-4, the J gene TRBJ1-1, with a tentative D call TRBD1 (5 bases). Deletions cut 3 bases from V and 10 bases from J, with 15 bases between. This CDR3 is built from 13 residues.